This T cell receptor (beta chain) was recovered during a study of blood T cells in healthy people across ages. CDR1 is SEHNR and CDR2 is FQNEAQ in the germline V gene (reference sequence). CDR3 length equals 15 residues. The V gene lost 5 bases and the J gene lost 0 bases, with 13 bases spanning the gap. Overall study findings and caveats: Unsorted PBMC input precluded a conclusive naive versus antigen-experienced comparison. Long-lived donors exceeded aged donors in naive CD4+ cells and diversity. Age advanced and TCR beta diversity per million T cells fell, roughly linearly.

This clonotype was seen more than once but under ten times. What it binds is not known. It was with a sample-barcoded 5' primer and a J-beta primer mix that a second PCR of roughly 6 to 11 cycles was run. Each cDNA molecule was tagged by a template-switch adaptor with 12 random nucleotides. TCRdb itself ran the 5' RACE reads through MiXCR, one entry per CDR3 protein. The top ten hold about 20% of the sample, which has under 800,000 distinct CDR3 sequences, roughly 43% seen once. This sequence originates from a woman aged 60 to 75 in good health. This chain links TRBV7-9 with TRBJ2-5; weak D call: TRBD1 (5 bases). The sample comprised blood. In nucleotides, the CDR3 is TGTGCCAGCAGCCACCCGGACAAAAACCAAGAGACCCAGTACTTC. Translated: CASSHPDKNQETQYF.